These 17 T cell receptor beta chains were sequenced from one sample in a study of beta chain features in type 1 diabetes listed by TCRdb under 2018. No antigens are known for them. The library was generated by the immunoSEQ multiplex PCR assay. All of the isolated RNA was reverse transcribed with the High Capacity cDNA Reverse Transcription Kit, so expressed TCRB transcripts were sequenced. Entries here come from immuneACCESS through TCRdb and include only in-frame sequences with V and J called. Some clones fail to appear in such tables; in the studies checked, an unresolved V gene covers under half of the shortfall, and the cause of the remainder is unknown. The sample includes 120,000 or so clones, with around 15% observed a single time. 2% to 3% of the sample lies in the top ten. General findings and caveats noted by the study authors: Type 1 diabetes patients showed a moderate but significant shortening of TCRB CDR3 length in all four CD4+ subsets.

The source material was central memory CD4+ T cells from blood. These receptors all stem from a man aged 18-30 years with type 1 diabetes.

V and J are TRBV5-6 and TRBJ2-7; no reliable D call. V lost 7 bases, J lost 5 bases, and 10 bases lay in between. Germline V gives CDR1 SGHDT, CDR2 YYEEEE. The CDR3 spans 11 residues. The CDR3, as DNA: TGTGCCAGCGGCCGGCTCGACGAGCAGTACTTC. Protein product: CASGRLDEQYF. Variable domain in full (rest from reference TRBV5-6 and TRBJ2-7): DAGVTQSPTHLIKTRGQQVTLRCSPKSGHDTVSWYQQALGQGPQFIFQYYEEEERQRGNFPDRFSGHQFPNYSSELNVNALLLGDSALYLCASGRLDEQYFGPGTRLTVT.

The chain uses TRBV25-1 and TRBJ2-1; D remains ambiguous. The CDR3 runs 16 residues. Looked up from germline, CDR1 is MGHDK and CDR2 is SYGVNS. With 4 bases removed from V and 0 bases from J, the gap between germline ends came to 13 bases. As DNA, the CDR3 is TGTGCCAGCAGTGGCCCCCTTACCCGCTCCTACAATGAGCAGTTCTTC. Its protein product is CASSGPLTRSYNEQFF.

The V and J genes are TRBV7-3 and TRBJ2-3; possibly TRBD1 for D (5 bases). Germline-derived CDR1 and CDR2 are SGHTA and FQGTGA. Between the trimmed V and J ends, which lost 9 bases and 0 bases, there was a span of 10 bases. This CDR3 spans 13 amino acids. As DNA, the CDR3 is TGTGCCAGTCAGGGCCCAAGCACAGATACGCAGTATTTT. This translates into CASQGPSTDTQYF.

The rearrangement joins TRBV30 to TRBJ2-5; D not resolved. TRBJ2-7 explains the end of the DNA better; the J call may be wrong. The CDR3 runs 12 residues. From germline, CDR1 is GTSNPN and CDR2 SVGIG (reference sequence). CDR3 coding DNA: TGTGCCTGGAGTGTAGGCATCTACGAGCAGTACTTC. It translates to CAWSVGIYEQYF.

This sequence joins TRBV28 and TRBJ2-7; D gene ambiguous. The CDR3 runs to 11 residues. The germline gives CDR1 MDHEN, CDR2 SYDVKM. V was cut by 6 bases and J by 4 bases, with 7 bases left in between. CDR3 residues: CASRLGYEQYF. The CDR3, as DNA: TGTGCCAGCAGGTTGGGGTACGAGCAGTACTTC.

The chain recombines TRBV9 with TRBJ2-3; 7 positions agree with TRBD1. The CDR3 is 14 amino acids. Germline V lookup: CDR1 SGDLS, CDR2 YYNGEE. Trimming took 7 bases from V and 2 from J; bases not matched to a gene: 7. The CDR3 region has the DNA TGTGCCAGCTCCACAGGGGACCTCACAGATACGCAGTATTTT. Translated, it gives CASSTGDLTDTQYF.

In its sample, this clone was seen many times. The rearrangement links TRBV11-2 to TRBJ2-5; D is possibly TRBD1 (5 bases). Germline lookup yields CDR1 SGHAT and CDR2 FQNNGV. The CDR3 runs to 14 residues. Trimming pared 7 bases from V and 4 bases from J, leaving 16 bases between. CDR3 sequence reads: CASTLELQGETQYF. CDR3 nucleotides: TGTGCCAGCACCCTGGAGCTCCAGGGAGAGACCCAGTACTTC. The full variable domain, in which reference TRBV11-2 and TRBJ2-5 provide the parts outside the CDR3, is EAGVAQSPRYKIIEKRQSVAFWCNPISGHATLYWYQQILGQGPKLLIQFQNNGVVDDSQLPKDRFSAERLKGVDSTLKIQPAKLEDSAVYLCASTLELQGETQYFGPGTRLLVL.

This chain joins TRBV18 and TRBJ2-5; the match to TRBD1 covers 7 bases. Per the germline V gene, CDR1 is KGHSH and CDR2 is LQKENI. The CDR3 contains 16 residues. V was pared by 3 bases and J by 2 bases, with 9 bases of the junction left unmatched. The CDR3 bases are TGTGCCAGCTCACCCTACCCGACAGGGTTACAAGAGACCCAGTACTTC. Protein sequence: CASSPYPTGLQETQYF.

The CDR3 region has the DNA TGCGCCAGCAGCTTTAACAGGGCCCAAATGGGGGGGACCCAGTACTTC. It is translated as CASSFNRAQMGGTQYF. The chain joins TRBV5-1 to TRBJ2-5; D may match TRBD1 or TRBD2 (6 bases each). V was shortened by 2 bases and J by 7 bases, with 21 bases between the two germline ends. Germline loops: CDR1 SGHRS, CDR2 YFSETQ. CDR3 size: 16 residues.

V and J are TRBV19 and TRBJ2-1; perhaps TRBD2 as D (5 bases). From germline, CDR1 is LNHDA and CDR2 SQIVND (reference sequence). The CDR3 runs 17 residues. Trimming cost V 1 base and J 4 bases, with 17 bases left between them. The CDR3 sequence: CASSIGKEASYYNEQFF. As DNA, the CDR3 is TGTGCCAGTAGTATAGGGAAGGAGGCCTCTTATTACAATGAGCAGTTCTTC.

The V and J genes are TRBV28 and TRBJ2-5, with D possibly being TRBD2 (6 bases). V gave up 3 bases and J gave up 0 bases, with 11 bases separating them. There are 15 residues in the CDR3. In germline, CDR1 is MDHEN, CDR2 SYDVKM. CDR3 sequence (DNA): TGTGCCAGCAGTTTTGGAGGGGTGTACCAAGAGACCCAGTACTTC. This encodes CASSFGGVYQETQYF.

This clone has a count of ten or more. This chain connects TRBV29-1 to TRBJ1-5; possibly TRBD1 for D (5 bases). CDR1 is SQVTM and CDR2 is ANQGSEA in the germline V gene. The V gene lost 4 bases and the J gene lost 4 bases, with 8 bases spanning the gap. The CDR3 totals 12 residues. The CDR3 DNA reads TGCAGCGTTGGGGACGGGAATCAGCCCCAGCATTTT. It yields the protein CSVGDGNQPQHF.

The chain combines TRBV2 with TRBJ2-7; TRBD1 is a possible D gene (6 bases). V shed 2 bases and J shed 7 bases, with 21 bases lying between them. This CDR3 is built from 16 residues. CDR1 is SNHLY, CDR2 FYNNEI, per germline. The CDR3 coding sequence is TGTGCCAGCAGTGAACTTCCGGCGGTTCTAGGACAGGAGCAGTACTTC. As protein: CASSELPAVLGQEQYF.

Sample share makes this clone medium-sized. The genes are TRBV2 and TRBJ2-5, with no clear D. Germline V gives CDR1 SNHLY, CDR2 FYNNEI. Trimming pared 5 bases from V and 4 bases from J, leaving 14 bases between. This CDR3 region has 14 residues. CDR3 in amino acids: CASSITANRETQYF. The CDR3, as DNA: TGTGCCAGCAGTATAACAGCAAATCGAGAGACCCAGTACTTC.

This chain uses TRBV30 with TRBJ2-3; 14 bases fit TRBD2. In germline, CDR1 is GTSNPN, CDR2 SVGIG (reference sequence). The CDR3 is 16 amino acids. J gave up 4 bases and V 4 bases, and 7 bases lay outside the gene matches. The chain's CDR3 is CAWTPGLAGASDTQYF. CDR3 coding DNA: TGTGCCTGGACCCCGGGACTAGCGGGAGCCTCAGATACGCAGTATTTT.

There are a few counts of this clone. The chain uses TRBV4-1 and TRBJ2-3, with 8 bases matching TRBD2. J was trimmed by 3 bases and V by 1 base; bases with no gene match: 9. The CDR3 has 17 amino acids. Germline-derived CDR1 and CDR2 are MGHRA and YSYEKL. The CDR3 region is CASSQVAGCGGTDTQYF. CDR3 coding DNA: TGCGCCAGCAGCCAAGTCGCGGGGTGCGGGGGGACAGATACGCAGTATTTT.

The gene calls are TRBV4-2 and TRBJ1-6; D not certain. The length of the CDR3 is 17 residues. V lost 2 bases and J 4 bases, leaving 15 bases between the germline ends. Germline V lookup: CDR1 LGHNA, CDR2 YNFKEQ. CDR3 DNA sequence: TGTGCCAGCAGCCAAACTAGGGCAGACACTTATAATTCACCCCTCCACTTT. Its translation is CASSQTRADTYNSPLHF.